One sample yielded the 12 T cell receptor beta chains listed below, sequenced in a study of blood T cells in healthy people across ages. Sample-barcoded 5' priming and a J-beta primer mix drove a second PCR of about 6 to 12 cycles. MiXCR, run by TCRdb on the 5' RACE reads, gives a single entry per CDR3 protein. The sample shows 800,000 or so distinct CDR3 sequences, just under 25% of them seen only once. These data also formed part of another study, on T cells of mothers and their children.

The sample consisted of blood. The receptors come from a boy between 10 and 17 years old in good health.

This clonotype showed up just once. The chain recombines TRBV7-2 with TRBJ2-5; D unclear. CDR3 length: 13 amino acids. V was clipped by 7 bases and J by 1 base, with 10 bases between them. Per the germline V gene, CDR1 is SGHTA and CDR2 is FQGNSA. The CDR3 DNA reads as TGTGCCAGCAAAAATCCCGGCCAAGAGACCCAGTACTTC. Encoded protein: CASKNPGQETQYF.

This chain uses TRBV7-9 with TRBJ2-5; the D call may be TRBD1 or TRBD2 (6 bases each). The CDR3 is 14 residues long. Trimming stripped 7 bases from V and 1 base from J, with 13 bases between. Germline CDR1 SEHNR, CDR2 FQNEAQ (reference sequence). CDR3 sequence reads: CASTPQGGQETQYF. CDR3 coding DNA: TGTGCCAGCACACCACAGGGAGGCCAAGAGACCCAGTACTTC.

This clonotype was picked up a small number of times. The chain employs TRBV6-2 or TRBV6-3 and TRBJ2-7; TRBD2 matches 7 bases. The end of the DNA aligns better with TRBJ2-1, so the J call may be wrong. Per the germline V gene, CDR1 is MNHEY and CDR2 is SVGEGT. This CDR3 spans 11 amino acids. The CDR3 sequence is CASGGDNEQFF. The CDR3, as DNA: TGTGCCAGCGGGGGGGACAATGAGCAGTTCTTC.

The chain links TRBV20-1 to TRBJ1-3; D is perhaps TRBD1 (5 bases). The germline V gene encodes CDR1 DFQATT and CDR2 SNEGSKA (reference sequence). The CDR3 length is 13 residues. With 3 bases removed from V and 4 bases from J, the gap between germline ends came to 10 bases. The CDR3 sequence: CSASSGTGNTIYF. The DNA of the CDR3 is TGCAGTGCTAGTTCAGGGACCGGAAACACCATATATTTT.

This clonotype appeared many times. The rearrangement joins TRBV6-2 or TRBV6-3 to TRBJ2-7; D is ambiguous. The CDR3 runs 14 residues. Germline CDR1 is MNHEY and CDR2 is SVGEGT. With 5 bases removed from V and 2 bases from J, the gap between germline ends came to 13 bases. CDR3 sequence: CASSDVLFPYEQYF. The DNA of the CDR3 is TGTGCCAGCAGTGACGTCCTCTTCCCCTACGAGCAGTACTTC.

Concerning this clonotype: At one end, the junction sequence differs from germline, possibly due to a read error. The chain couples TRBV7-9 to TRBJ2-5, with 10 nucleotides matching TRBD1. The CDR3 runs to 14 residues. Germline V CDR1 and CDR2: SEHNR, FQNEAQ (reference sequence). CDR3 sequence reads: CVSSLADRGETQYF. As DNA, the CDR3 is TGTGTCAGCAGCTTAGCGGACAGGGGGGAGACCCAGTACTTC.

This clonotype was recorded a few times. The chain recombines TRBV7-2 with TRBJ2-7; possibly TRBD1 or TRBD2 for D (5 bases each). The germline gives CDR1 SGHTA, CDR2 FQGNSA. V was shortened by 4 bases and J by 2 bases, with 21 bases between the two germline ends. This CDR3 comprises 17 residues. The DNA for the CDR3 is TGTGCCAGCAGCTCCCCTCCTCACGGGGCTTCCCCCTACGAGCAGTACTTC. It is translated as CASSSPPHGASPYEQYF.

This clonotype was seen a few times. Germline is not matched at one junction end, which may reflect a read error. The V call is TRBV6-5, the J call TRBJ2-6; the D is unclear. This CDR3 has 16 amino acids. Germline V gene sequence: CDR1 MNHEY, CDR2 SVGAGI. CDR3 residues: CVSSPVVDSGANVLTF. DNA of the CDR3: TGTGTCAGCAGCCCGGTTGTAGACTCTGGGGCCAACGTCCTGACTTTC.

This clonotype came up a few times. Here the CDR3 DNA reads TGCGCCAGCAGCCATTTCGGACAGGGCTACGAGCAGTACTTC. This encodes CASSHFGQGYEQYF. The rearrangement uses TRBV4-1 and TRBJ2-7; 8 bases fit TRBD1. Germline CDR1 reads MGHRA; CDR2 reads YSYEKL. The ends lost 3 bases at V and 3 bases at J; junction bases unmatched: 4. This CDR3 has 14 amino acids.

This clonotype was recorded at least ten times. The chain carries TRBV2 and TRBJ1-3; D possibly corresponds to TRBD1 (6 bases). V lost 4 bases and J 4 bases, leaving 11 bases between the germline ends. Germline assignment: CDR1 SNHLY and CDR2 FYNNEI. The CDR3 sequence is 14 residues long. CDR3 region: CASSVQGPGNTIYF. The CDR3 DNA reads TGTGCCAGCAGTGTTCAGGGGCCCGGAAACACCATATATTTT.

In its sample, this clonotype was seen a few times. The CDR3 spells CASSPPVRETEAFF. CDR3 DNA sequence: TGTGCCAGCAGCCCCCCTGTTCGGGAAACTGAAGCTTTCTTT. J is TRBJ1-1 and V is TRBV7-9; D ambiguous. CDR1 and CDR2 from the germline V gene are SEHNR and FQNEAQ (reference sequence). V was cut by 5 bases and J by 5 bases, with 15 bases left in between. The length of the CDR3 is 14 residues.

This clonotype has a handful of counts. The chain uses TRBV5-1 and TRBJ2-5, with no clear D. Gene TRBJ2-1 matches the end of the DNA better, so the J call may be wrong. This CDR3 contains 15 residues. Germline V lookup: CDR1 SGHRS, CDR2 YFSETQ. CDR3 amino acids: CASSLGLTSYNEQFF. DNA for the CDR3: TGCGCCAGCAGCCTGGGGTTAACCTCTTACAATGAGCAGTTCTTC.